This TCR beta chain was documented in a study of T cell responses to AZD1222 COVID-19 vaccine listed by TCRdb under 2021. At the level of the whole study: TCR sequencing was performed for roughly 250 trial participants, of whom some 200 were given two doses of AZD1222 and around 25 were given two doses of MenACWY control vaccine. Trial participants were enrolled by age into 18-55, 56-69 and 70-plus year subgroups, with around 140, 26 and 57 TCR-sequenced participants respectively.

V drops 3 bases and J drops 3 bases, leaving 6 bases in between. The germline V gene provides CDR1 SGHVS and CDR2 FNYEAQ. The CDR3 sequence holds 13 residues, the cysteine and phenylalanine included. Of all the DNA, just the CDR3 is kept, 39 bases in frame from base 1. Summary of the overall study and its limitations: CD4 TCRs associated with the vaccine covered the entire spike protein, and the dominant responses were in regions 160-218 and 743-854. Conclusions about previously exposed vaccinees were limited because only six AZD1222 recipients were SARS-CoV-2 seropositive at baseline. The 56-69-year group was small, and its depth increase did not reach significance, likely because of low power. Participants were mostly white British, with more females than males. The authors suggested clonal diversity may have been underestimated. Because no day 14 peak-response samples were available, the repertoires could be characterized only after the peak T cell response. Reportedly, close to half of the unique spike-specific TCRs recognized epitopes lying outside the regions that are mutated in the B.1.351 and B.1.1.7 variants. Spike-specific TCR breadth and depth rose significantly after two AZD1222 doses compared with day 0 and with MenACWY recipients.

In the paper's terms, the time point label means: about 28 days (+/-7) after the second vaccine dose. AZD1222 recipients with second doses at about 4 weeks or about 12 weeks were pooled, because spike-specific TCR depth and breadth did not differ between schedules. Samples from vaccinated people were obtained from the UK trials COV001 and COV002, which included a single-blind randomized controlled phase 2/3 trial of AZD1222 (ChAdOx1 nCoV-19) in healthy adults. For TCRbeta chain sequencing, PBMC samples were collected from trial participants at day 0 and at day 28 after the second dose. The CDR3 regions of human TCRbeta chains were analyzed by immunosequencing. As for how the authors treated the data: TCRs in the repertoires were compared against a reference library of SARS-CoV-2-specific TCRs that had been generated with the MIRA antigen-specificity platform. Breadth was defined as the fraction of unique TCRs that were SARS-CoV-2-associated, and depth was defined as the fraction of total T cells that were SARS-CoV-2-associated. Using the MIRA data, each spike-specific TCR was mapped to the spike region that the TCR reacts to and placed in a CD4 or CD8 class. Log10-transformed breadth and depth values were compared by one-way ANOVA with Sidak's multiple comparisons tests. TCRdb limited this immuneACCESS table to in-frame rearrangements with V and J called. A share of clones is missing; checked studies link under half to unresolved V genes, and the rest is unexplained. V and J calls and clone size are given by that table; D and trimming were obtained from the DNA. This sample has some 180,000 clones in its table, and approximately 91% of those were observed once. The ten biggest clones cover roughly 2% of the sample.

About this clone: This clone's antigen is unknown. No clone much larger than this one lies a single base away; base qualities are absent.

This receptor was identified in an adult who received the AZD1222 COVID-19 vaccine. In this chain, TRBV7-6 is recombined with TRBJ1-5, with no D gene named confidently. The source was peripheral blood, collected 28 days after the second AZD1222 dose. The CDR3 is CASSLWSNQPQHF. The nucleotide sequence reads TGTGCCAGCAGCTTGTGGTCCAATCAGCCCCAGCATTTT.